The text below deals with one TCR beta chain. The sample is drawn from a study of blood T cell repertoires in COVID-19. Study as a whole: Acute-phase and convalescent COVID-19 samples originated in the United States, Italy and Spain. PBMCs, B-cell-depleted T cells, or T cells provided the cDNA or gDNA that made up the material.

Per the study methods: Amplification of reference gene primers provided the estimated nucleated cell counts. This table comes from immunoSEQ multiplex PCR, and its TCRdb copy is limited to in-frame clones, with some not included. V and J calls and clone size are those listed in that table; D and trimming were worked out from the DNA. The sample consists of roughly 200,000 clones, 87% of them appearing once. V dropped 4 bases and J dropped 0 bases, with 3 bases sitting between them. This CDR3 contains 12 residues. The chain links TRBV12-3 or TRBV12-4 to TRBJ1-2; unclear D gene. This clonotype was sampled from a man in his 60s who had recovered from COVID-19. Sequenced sample: peripheral blood. CDR3 loop: CASSYTNYGYTF. CDR3 DNA sequence: TGTGCCAGCAGTTACACTAACTATGGCTACACCTTC.